These 27 T cell receptor beta chains originate from one sample sequenced in a study of OX40 agonist ivuxolimab in advanced cancers. Sequenced by immunoSEQ multiplex PCR; TCRdb stores in-frame clones only, minus some. The data contain 60,000 or so clones, over 80% of them singletons. The sequencing used CD4+ or CD8+ T cells sorted from blood, collected in a trial of the OX40 agonist ivuxolimab. The receptors were sampled from an adult with an advanced solid tumor such as melanoma, head and neck, liver or kidney cancer.

V usage is TRBV7-9 and J usage is TRBJ2-7, with 7 bases fitting TRBD2. Germline V gene lookup returns CDR1 SEHNR and CDR2 FQNEAQ (reference sequence). V was clipped by 5 bases and J by 8 bases; unmatched bases: 12. The CDR3 covers 14 residues. The CDR3, as DNA: TGTGCCAGCAGCGATAATCCACGGGAGGAAAAGCAGTACTTC. It yields the protein CASSDNPREEKQYF.

The rearrangement joins TRBV5-1 to TRBJ1-1, with 9 bases that match TRBD1. Per the germline V gene, CDR1 is SGHRS and CDR2 is YFSETQ. J gave up 2 bases and V 4 bases, and 9 bases lay outside the gene matches. The CDR3 spans 16 residues. CDR3 protein: CASSPLGQGENTEAFF. The CDR3 nucleotides read TGCGCCAGCAGCCCCCTGGGACAGGGTGAAAACACTGAAGCTTTCTTT.

The chain combines TRBV13 with TRBJ1-2; D is perhaps TRBD1 (5 bases). CDR1 is PRHDT and CDR2 is FYEKMQ in the germline V gene (reference sequence). V was shortened by 0 bases and J by 8 bases, with 13 bases between the two germline ends. This CDR3 is 14 amino acids long. CDR3: CASSLGDRSQGYTF. CDR3 coding DNA: TGTGCCAGCAGCTTAGGAGACAGATCACAAGGCTACACCTTC. The full variable domain, with the rest looked up from reference TRBV13 and TRBJ1-2, is AAGVIQSPRHLIKEKRETATLKCYPIPRHDTVYWYQQGPGQDPQFLISFYEKMQSDKGSIPDRFSAQQFSDYHSELNMSSLELGDSALYFCASSLGDRSQGYTFGSGTRLTVV.

The chain joins TRBV6-6 to TRBJ1-2; D possibly corresponds to TRBD1 (5 bases). Germline V gene lookup returns CDR1 MNHNY and CDR2 SVGAGI (reference sequence). There are 13 residues in the CDR3. The germline V and J ends were trimmed by 6 bases and 10 bases, with 18 bases remaining between them. In nucleotides, the CDR3 is TGTGCCAGCAGCCGCGACAGTTTCGGGATCTACACCTTC. It codes for CASSRDSFGIYTF.

This clone has more than one count but fewer than ten. The chain has TRBV30 and TRBJ2-3; 9 positions match TRBD1. This CDR3 has 15 residues. Germline lookup yields CDR1 GTSNPN and CDR2 SVGIG (reference sequence). V dropped 3 bases and J dropped 3; count of bases not matched to a gene: 7. CDR3 DNA: TGTGCCTGGAGCCCCGGGACAGGGAGGACAGATACGCAGTATTTT. It codes for CAWSPGTGRTDTQYF.

The V and J genes are TRBV7-9 and TRBJ2-3, with 11 bases aligning to TRBD2. The trim removed 0 bases at V and 5 bases at J, leaving 4 bases unmatched. Per the germline V gene, CDR1 is SEHNR and CDR2 is FQNEAQ (reference sequence). This CDR3 is built from 16 residues. CDR3 sequence (DNA): TGTGCCAGCAGCTTAGCTAGCGGGAGGGCCGGAGATACGCAGTATTTT. The encoded protein is CASSLASGRAGDTQYF.

In DNA form, the CDR3 reads TGTGCCAGCAGGGGGGCCTATGGCTACACCTTC. The encoded protein is CASRGAYGYTF. The chain employs TRBV6-6 and TRBJ1-2; TRBD1 is a possible D gene (6 bases). This CDR3 region has 11 residues. Trimming cost V 6 bases and J 4 bases, with 6 bases left between them. The germline CDR1 and CDR2 sequences are MNHNY and SVGAGI (reference sequence).

This sequence joins TRBV9 and TRBJ2-3, with 8 bases aligning to TRBD2. Trimming took 2 bases from V and 5 from J; bases not matched to a gene: 7. This CDR3 is built from 15 residues. The germline CDR1 and CDR2 sequences are SGDLS and YYNGEE. The CDR3 nucleotides read TGTGCCAGCAGCGTTAGCGGGGCAACGGGAGATACGCAGTATTTT. Protein sequence: CASSVSGATGDTQYF.

The V gene is TRBV6-1, the J gene TRBJ2-7, with a tentative D call TRBD1 (6 bases). Per the germline V gene, CDR1 is MNHNS and CDR2 is SASEGT. Trimming left V 5 bases short and J 5 bases short, with 10 bases between. This CDR3 contains 12 residues. The CDR3 coding sequence is TGTGCCAGCAGTACTTACAGGGACGAGCAGTACTTC. This translates into CASSTYRDEQYF.

V gene TRBV27 combines with J gene TRBJ2-5; the D is unclear. This CDR3 has 13 amino acids. Trimming stripped 2 bases from V and 2 bases from J, with 6 bases between. Germline CDR1 MNHEY, CDR2 SMNVEV (reference sequence). CDR3: CASSLQEQETQYF. CDR3 nucleotide sequence: TGTGCCAGCAGTTTACAGGAACAAGAGACCCAGTACTTC.

This clone was seen just once. The chain carries TRBV30 and TRBJ2-5; no reliable D call. Trimming cost V 1 base and J 2 bases, with 8 bases left between them. Germline V CDR1 and CDR2: GTSNPN, SVGIG (reference sequence). CDR3 size: 13 residues. The CDR3 reads CAWSGRLQETQYF. The CDR3 nucleotides read TGTGCCTGGAGTGGGCGGCTTCAAGAGACCCAGTACTTC.

The J gene is TRBJ2-3, the V gene TRBV29-1, with TRBD2 identical over 14 bases. The CDR3 length is 19 residues. Germline V gene lookup returns CDR1 SQVTM and CDR2 ANQGSEA. V was pared by 1 base and J by 5 bases, with 14 bases of the junction left unmatched. The chain's CDR3 is CSVEGSQGTSGSSVDTQYF. The CDR3 bases are TGCAGCGTTGAAGGTTCCCAGGGGACTAGCGGGAGTAGTGTAGATACGCAGTATTTT.

The rearrangement links TRBV27 to TRBJ2-7; 8 bases map to TRBD1. The germline V gene has CDR1 MNHEY and CDR2 SMNVEV (reference sequence). The CDR3 is 15 amino acids. After removal of 4 bases from V and 2 bases from J, the junction contained 7 bases not matched to a gene. CDR3 in amino acids: CASSSVIQGAYEQYF. The CDR3 bases are TGTGCCAGCAGTTCAGTAATACAGGGGGCCTACGAGCAGTACTTC.

The chain couples TRBV19 to TRBJ2-3; D is unclear. Germline assignment: CDR1 LNHDA and CDR2 SQIVND (reference sequence). The V and J ends lost 7 bases and 1 base respectively, with 12 bases between them. This CDR3 is 14 amino acids long. In DNA, the CDR3 is TGTGCCAGTAATGGGGATGGGGGCACAGATACGCAGTATTTT. Translating gives CASNGDGGTDTQYF.

The chain is built from TRBV28 and TRBJ2-3; TRBD1 aligns across 8 bases. Germline V gene data show CDR1 as MDHEN and CDR2 as SYDVKM. The J segment lost 1 base and the V segment lost 0 bases, leaving 21 bases of the junction unmatched. CDR3 length: 22 residues. In DNA form, the CDR3 reads TGTGCCAGCAGTTTATGGAGAGCGCCCAAGAGCGCGGACAGGGTCGGCACAGATACGCAGTATTTT. Encoded protein: CASSLWRAPKSADRVGTDTQYF. Based on the CDR3 plus reference TRBV28 and TRBJ2-3, the full variable domain is DVKVTQSSRYLVKRTGEKVFLECVQDMDHENMFWYRQDPGLGLRLIYFSYDVKMKEKGDIPEGYSVSREKKERFSLILESASTNQTSMYLCASSLWRAPKSADRVGTDTQYFGPGTRLTVL.

This chain uses TRBV7-6 with TRBJ2-7; no firm D call. The V end lost 5 bases, the J end lost 0 bases, and 8 bases lay between the germline ends. Germline CDR1 SGHVS, CDR2 FNYEAQ. This CDR3 contains 13 residues. The CDR3 is CASSPDGSYEQYF. CDR3 bases: TGTGCCAGCAGCCCTGACGGCTCCTACGAGCAGTACTTC.

The V and J genes are TRBV12-5 and TRBJ2-5; no definite D call. Germline V gene sequence: CDR1 LGHNT, CDR2 FRNRAP. The germline V and J ends were trimmed by 9 bases and 1 base, with 18 bases remaining between them. The CDR3 sequence is 15 residues long. The DNA of the CDR3 is TGTGCTAGCTTCGCAAGGAGCACAGCCCAAGAGACCCAGTACTTC. This codes for CASFARSTAQETQYF.

The V and J genes are TRBV7-5 and TRBJ2-7; the table's D gene call, TRBD1, was not cross checked with the DNA. TRBV7-5 is deemed a pseudogene. The CDR3 extends over 15 amino acids. CDR3 DNA sequence: TGTGCCAGCAGCTTAGACCTGACAGGGGGCTACGAGCAGTACTTC. Translated, it gives CASSLDLTGGYEQYF.

The chain recombines TRBV25-1 with TRBJ1-6; D not resolved. Trimming removed 6 bases from V and 5 bases from J, with 11 bases in between. The germline CDR1 and CDR2 sequences are MGHDK and SYGVNS. The CDR3 runs to 14 residues. Here the CDR3 reads CASRGPIDNSPLHF. As DNA, the CDR3 is TGTGCCAGCAGAGGGCCGATAGATAATTCACCCCTCCACTTT.

This clone came up once. The chain couples TRBV11-2 to TRBJ2-6, with D perhaps matching TRBD1 (5 bases). Germline CDR1 is SGHAT and CDR2 is FQNNGV. V lost 1 base, J lost 6 bases, and 13 bases lay in between. The CDR3 is 16 residues long. DNA of the CDR3: TGTGCCAGCAGCTTAGCTGGGGCAGGGTTGGCCAACGTCCTGACTTTC. This sequence encodes CASSLAGAGLANVLTF. The complete variable domain, with remaining parts taken from reference TRBV11-2 and TRBJ2-6, reads EAGVAQSPRYKIIEKRQSVAFWCNPISGHATLYWYQQILGQGPKLLIQFQNNGVVDDSQLPKDRFSAERLKGVDSTLKIQPAKLEDSAVYLCASSLAGAGLANVLTFGAGSRLTVL.

The chain has TRBV5-1 and TRBJ2-7; 8 bases fit TRBD1. The CDR3 extends over 14 amino acids. From germline, CDR1 is SGHRS and CDR2 YFSETQ. The V segment lost 3 bases and the J segment 0 bases; nucleotides outside the gene matches: 2. CDR3 amino acids: CASSSGTGSYEQYF. The CDR3 DNA is TGCGCCAGCAGCTCCGGGACAGGCTCCTACGAGCAGTACTTC.

This clone was seen a handful of times. This chain connects TRBV4-1 to TRBJ2-1; TRBD1 agrees at 12 bases. Trimming took 4 bases from V and 13 from J; bases not matched to a gene: 8. This CDR3 contains 14 residues. Per germline, CDR1 MGHRA and CDR2 YSYEKL. CDR3 bases: TGCGCCAGCAGCCCACCGGGACAGGGGGCAATCCAGTTCTTC. Translating it yields CASSPPGQGAIQFF.

In DNA, the CDR3 is TGCGCCAGCAGCCAAAACCCTTGGGCTGTTAGCACTGAAGCTTTCTTT. This encodes CASSQNPWAVSTEAFF. The chain joins TRBV4-1 to TRBJ1-1; D not certain. Looked up from germline, CDR1 is MGHRA and CDR2 is YSYEKL. The CDR3 is 16 residues long. Trimming took 2 bases from V and 4 from J, leaving 17 bases between them.

Turning to this clone: Other nucleotide sequences from this sample produce the same CDR3. The V and J genes are TRBV6-1 and TRBJ2-3; D is unresolved. V lost 6 bases, J lost 0 bases, and 13 bases lay in between. From germline, CDR1 is MNHNS and CDR2 SASEGT. The CDR3 is 15 amino acids. CDR3 sequence reads: CASSDGQASTDTQYF. The CDR3 DNA reads TGTGCCAGCAGCGACGGGCAAGCTAGCACAGATACGCAGTATTTT.

The chain has TRBV11-2 and TRBJ2-7; D unclear. Trimming pared 6 bases from V and 2 bases from J, leaving 11 bases between. Germline V gives CDR1 SGHAT, CDR2 FQNNGV. The CDR3 contains 13 residues. CDR3 in DNA: TGTGCCAGCAGTCTTCGCCTTACCTACGAGCAGTACTTC. Translated, it gives CASSLRLTYEQYF.

The V gene is TRBV15, the J gene TRBJ1-2, with a weak D call TRBD1 (6 bases). Trimming pared 2 bases from V and 0 bases from J, leaving 13 bases between. CDR3 length equals 16 residues. Germline lookup yields CDR1 LNHNV and CDR2 YYDKDF (reference sequence). The CDR3 sequence: CATSRRGRAANYGYTF. The CDR3 DNA sequence: TGTGCCACCAGCAGACGGGGGCGGGCAGCTAACTATGGCTACACCTTC.

This chain links TRBV28 with TRBJ2-1, with 7 bases lining up with TRBD2. Unmatched junction bases numbered 12, after V lost 4 bases and J lost 6 bases. The CDR3 runs to 16 residues. The V gene's germline CDR1 is MDHEN and CDR2 SYDVKM. This chain's CDR3 is CASSSIAGQRFNEQFF. The CDR3, as DNA: TGTGCCAGCAGTTCGATAGCGGGCCAGCGGTTCAATGAGCAGTTCTTC.